What follows are 26 T cell receptor beta chains derived from one specimen sequenced in a study of blood T cell repertoires in COVID-19. Method: immunoSEQ multiplex PCR; TCRdb's copy keeps in-frame clones and lacks some. The table lists 180,000 or so clones, approximately 84% of them singletons. The source material was PBMCs or T cells enriched from blood (not recorded which). The receptors originated from a human donor with acute COVID-19. The donor label of this sample is uncertain.

V and J are TRBV7-2 and TRBJ1-2, with D unclear. The V and J ends lost 3 bases and 5 bases respectively, with 13 bases between them. This CDR3 is built from 14 residues. Germline CDR1 and CDR2: SGHTA and FQGNSA. CDR3 DNA: TGTGCCAGCAGCTTGGGAGAGACTTCTTATGGCTACACCTTC. Translation gives CASSLGETSYGYTF.

Comment on this clone: This same CDR3 is encoded by further DNA sequences in the sample. This chain connects TRBV12-3 or TRBV12-4 to TRBJ2-5; weak D call: TRBD2 (5 bases). Deletions cut 3 bases from V and 5 bases from J, with 7 bases between. The CDR3 length is 12 residues. CDR3 sequence: CASSLPGETQYF. In DNA, the CDR3 is TGTGCCAGCAGTTTGCCGGGGGAGACCCAGTACTTC.

J is TRBJ2-1 and V is TRBV6-5, with a weak D call TRBD2 (6 bases). The CDR3 loop spans 14 amino acids. Germline CDR1 is MNHEY and CDR2 is SVGAGI. V lost 8 bases, J lost 0 bases, and 11 bases lay in between. Here the CDR3 reads CASSAGSSYNEQFF. CDR3 DNA sequence: TGTGCCAGCTCGGCGGGGAGCTCCTACAATGAGCAGTTCTTC.

This sequence joins TRBV4-2 and TRBJ1-2; D is possibly TRBD1 (6 bases). The V end was cut by 0 bases, the J end by 8 bases, with 16 bases between. Germline values: CDR1 LGHNA, CDR2 YNFKEQ. The CDR3 runs to 15 residues. CDR3 protein: CASSQDIEGDAGYTF. The CDR3 coding sequence is TGTGCCAGCAGCCAAGATATTGAGGGGGACGCGGGCTACACCTTC.

This chain uses TRBV18 with TRBJ2-7; possible D gene TRBD2, 6 bases. The V end was cut by 5 bases, the J end by 5 bases, with 19 bases between. The germline CDR1 and CDR2 sequences are KGHSH and LQKENI. The CDR3 consists of 15 residues. Here the CDR3 DNA reads TGTGCCAGCTCAAGACGGAGGGACTCGGGCAACGAGCAGTACTTC. As protein: CASSRRRDSGNEQYF.

The gene calls are TRBV7-9 and TRBJ1-2, with 7 bases lining up with TRBD1. The CDR3 has 13 amino acids. Germline V lookup: CDR1 SEHNR, CDR2 FQNEAQ (reference sequence). The V segment lost 4 bases and the J segment 3 bases; nucleotides outside the gene matches: 2. DNA for the CDR3: TGTGCCAGCAGCTCAGACAGGGACTATGGCTACACCTTC. This gives the protein CASSSDRDYGYTF.

This clone showed up just once. The J gene is TRBJ2-7, the V gene TRBV4-1, with 9 nucleotides matching TRBD1. After removal of 4 bases from V and 3 bases from J, the junction contained 7 bases not matched to a gene. This CDR3 region has 15 residues. The germline CDR1 and CDR2 sequences are MGHRA and YSYEKL. The CDR3 bases are TGCGCCAGCAGCCTAAACAGGGGGCAAGGCTACGAGCAGTACTTC. Residues: CASSLNRGQGYEQYF.

J is TRBJ1-4 and V is TRBV5-1, with TRBD1 as a possible D gene (6 bases). The CDR3 length is 14 residues. From germline, CDR1 is SGHRS and CDR2 YFSETQ. V lost 1 base to trimming and J lost 6 bases, with 10 bases between them. The CDR3 coding sequence is TGCGCCAGCAGCTTGCAGGGGATGGATGAAAAACTGTTTTTT. Translation: CASSLQGMDEKLFF.

This clone was seen just once. CDR3 DNA: TGCAGCGTAGGAGGACAGGATCAGCCCCAGCATTTT. Translation gives CSVGGQDQPQHF. The chain is built from TRBV29-1 and TRBJ1-5, with 7 positions matching TRBD1. The CDR3 spans 12 residues. V shed 6 bases, J shed 5 bases, and the junction held 4 bases outside the gene matches. CDR1 is SQVTM, CDR2 ANQGSEA, per germline.

The rearrangement joins TRBV4-2 to TRBJ1-2; D gene uncertain. Trimming left V 0 bases short and J 0 bases short, with 14 bases between. CDR1 is LGHNA, CDR2 YNFKEQ, per germline. The CDR3 extends over 17 amino acids. This chain's CDR3 is CASSQDLLSAANYGYTF. In DNA, the CDR3 is TGTGCCAGCAGCCAAGATCTGTTGAGCGCAGCTAACTATGGCTACACCTTC.

The rearrangement links TRBV5-6 to TRBJ1-2; 8 bases are shared with TRBD1. Germline V gene lookup returns CDR1 SGHDT and CDR2 YYEEEE. The V gene end was trimmed by 4 bases and the J gene end by 5 bases; junction bases not matched to a gene: 13. This CDR3 has 16 amino acids. CDR3 nucleotide sequence: TGTGCCAGCAGCATTAACACAGGGGGTGTCGCGTATGGCTACACCTTC. Protein product: CASSINTGGVAYGYTF.

The rearrangement links TRBV6-5 to TRBJ2-7; 8 positions agree with TRBD1. V lost 5 bases to trimming and J lost 3 bases; unmatched junction nucleotides: 9. CDR1 is MNHEY, CDR2 SVGAGI, per germline. The CDR3 has 15 residues. The CDR3 bases are TGTGCCAGCAGTCCCACCGGGACAGGAAACTACGAGCAGTACTTC. Protein: CASSPTGTGNYEQYF.

The CDR3 protein is CASSAQAGGSLSPLHF. The CDR3 region has the DNA TGTGCCAGCAGCGCCCAGGCGGGGGGCTCTCTATCACCCCTCCACTTT. V and J are TRBV3-1 (or the pseudogene TRBV3-2) and TRBJ1-6, with a tentative D call TRBD1 (6 bases). Germline loops: CDR1 LGHDT, CDR2 YNNKEL (reference sequence). This CDR3 is built from 16 residues. Trimming removed 5 bases at V and 10 bases at J, with 21 bases between.

The chain carries TRBV7-9 and TRBJ2-6; perhaps TRBD2 as D (6 bases). The CDR3 sequence is 15 residues long. Germline V gives CDR1 SEHNR, CDR2 FQNEAQ (reference sequence). Trimming removed 4 bases from V and 2 bases from J, with 9 bases in between. CDR3 protein: CASSSGGTGANVLTF. CDR3 in DNA: TGTGCCAGCAGCTCCGGGGGTACTGGGGCCAACGTCCTGACTTTC.

The rearrangement links TRBV11-2 to TRBJ1-4; a weak D match, TRBD1 (5 bases). Germline lookup yields CDR1 SGHAT and CDR2 FQNNGV. The length of the CDR3 is 13 residues. The V end was cut by 5 bases, the J end by 8 bases, with 12 bases between. CDR3 bases: TGTGCCAGCAGCCCCCGGGGGGGAGAAAAACTGTTTTTT. Protein product: CASSPRGGEKLFF.

The rearrangement uses TRBV6-5 and TRBJ2-1; 7 nucleotides match TRBD1. This CDR3 contains 14 residues. V shed 0 bases and J 7 bases; nucleotides not matched to a gene: 3. In germline, CDR1 is MNHEY, CDR2 SVGAGI. CDR3 in DNA: TGTGCCAGCAGTTACTCAGACAGGGATAATGAGCAGTTCTTC. Its protein is CASSYSDRDNEQFF.

This clone was counted once. The J gene is TRBJ2-1, the V gene TRBV5-4, with a possible D match to TRBD2 (5 bases). Trimming pared 3 bases from V and 7 bases from J, leaving 17 bases between. There are 15 residues in the CDR3. Germline V lookup: CDR1 SGHNT, CDR2 YYREEE (reference sequence). The CDR3 sequence: CASSSPTAGGNEQFF. The CDR3 DNA is TGTGCCAGCAGCTCCCCCACGGCGGGCGGAAATGAGCAGTTCTTC.

J is TRBJ1-1 and V is TRBV27; D perhaps matches TRBD1 (5 bases). Germline assignment: CDR1 MNHEY and CDR2 SMNVEV (reference sequence). V lost 1 base, J lost 8 bases, and 17 bases lay in between. The CDR3 loop spans 15 amino acids. The CDR3 DNA is TGTGCCAGCAGTTTATATGCGGGGCAGGATGGCGAAGCTTTCTTT. Protein product: CASSLYAGQDGEAFF.

V is TRBV4-3 and J is TRBJ2-1; TRBD2 agrees at 7 bases. Trimming took 3 bases from V and 0 from J; bases not matched to a gene: 2. Germline assignment: CDR1 LGHNA and CDR2 YSLEER. The CDR3 length is 15 residues. CDR3 loop: CASSQGGGSYNEQFF. CDR3 nucleotide sequence: TGCGCCAGCAGCCAGGGGGGGGGCTCCTACAATGAGCAGTTCTTC.

The chain joins TRBV27 to TRBJ2-4; no reliable D call. The CDR3 is 13 amino acids. Per germline, CDR1 MNHEY and CDR2 SMNVEV (reference sequence). V dropped 4 bases and J dropped 7 bases, with 11 bases sitting between them. In DNA form, the CDR3 reads TGTGCCAGCAGTTCAGAGGATGGGAACATTCAGTACTTC. This gives the protein CASSSEDGNIQYF.

This chain joins TRBV9 and TRBJ2-5; maybe TRBD2 (5 bases). The CDR3 loop spans 15 amino acids. Germline V CDR1 and CDR2: SGDLS, YYNGEE. The V end lost 0 bases, the J end lost 1 base, and 10 bases lay between the germline ends. DNA for the CDR3: TGTGCCAGCAGCGTAGGAGGGTATTCCCAAGAGACCCAGTACTTC. Protein sequence: CASSVGGYSQETQYF.

The chain has TRBV4-1 and TRBJ2-1; 9 bases match TRBD1. CDR1 and CDR2 from the germline V gene are MGHRA and YSYEKL. Germline trimming cut 5 bases from V and 5 bases from J; bases unmatched to any gene: 10. The CDR3 runs 16 residues. The CDR3: CASSDRTGVLNNEQFF. The CDR3 DNA reads TGCGCCAGCAGCGATCGGACAGGGGTGTTAAACAATGAGCAGTTCTTC.

The rearrangement uses TRBV2 and TRBJ1-1; D gene ambiguous. Looked up from germline, CDR1 is SNHLY and CDR2 is FYNNEI. The CDR3 is made up of 14 amino acids. Trimming shortened V by 3 bases and J by 3 bases, and 11 bases separated the two germline ends. For the CDR3, the DNA is TGTGCCAGCAGTGAGGGTGGGGAGGACACTGAAGCTTTCTTT. This encodes CASSEGGEDTEAFF.

This chain links TRBV11-2 with TRBJ1-2; 8 bases fit TRBD1. The CDR3 is 15 residues long. V was pared by 5 bases and J by 3 bases, with 8 bases of the junction left unmatched. Germline assignment: CDR1 SGHAT and CDR2 FQNNGV. The CDR3 is CASSTYRGKDYGYTF. The DNA of the CDR3 is TGTGCCAGCAGCACCTACAGGGGGAAGGACTATGGCTACACCTTC.

The chain joins TRBV9 to TRBJ2-1, with 7 bases identical to TRBD2. The ends lost 3 bases at V and 2 bases at J; junction bases unmatched: 11. Germline V gene sequence: CDR1 SGDLS, CDR2 YYNGEE. This CDR3 contains 17 residues. The CDR3 region is CASSASSAGEAYNEQFF. The CDR3 coding sequence is TGTGCCAGCAGCGCTTCTTCGGCGGGAGAGGCCTACAATGAGCAGTTCTTC. The full variable domain, in which reference TRBV9 and TRBJ2-1 provide the parts outside the CDR3, is DSGVTQTPKHLITATGQRVTLRCSPRSGDLSVYWYQQSLDQGLQFLIQYYNGEERAKGNILERFSAQQFPDLHSELNLSSLELGDSALYFCASSASSAGEAYNEQFFGPGTRLTVL.

This clone has a single count. The CDR3 coding sequence is TGTGCCAGCTCACCAGGGACAGGGCCCGAGCAGTACTTC. It is translated as CASSPGTGPEQYF. The rearrangement links TRBV18 to TRBJ2-7; 9 bases are a match to TRBD1. CDR3 size: 13 residues. The ends lost 2 bases at V and 6 bases at J; junction bases unmatched: 2. Germline V gives CDR1 KGHSH, CDR2 LQKENI.